This T cell receptor (beta chain) appears in the sequencing data of a study of glioma-infiltrating T cells. Overall study results and limits: Non-neoplastic patients had below-expected tissue-blood divergence, while all gliomas exceeded expectation. Only very few CDR3 sequences appeared in both tissue and blood.

This clonotype has more than one count but fewer than ten. Antigen: not known. A clone one base away is much larger, so this may be a read error. Using RNA template, CDR3s of TCR alpha and beta were amplified with iRepertoire arm-PCR. One-step reverse transcription and amplification started from approximately 100-400 ng of tissue mRNA or PBMC total RNA. TCRdb fed the multiplex PCR reads into MiXCR, producing one record per CDR3 protein. This table holds some 120,000 distinct CDR3 sequences, around 23% found once. Germline V CDR1 and CDR2: LNHNV, YYDKDF (reference sequence). The CDR3 is 16 amino acids. The source material was glioma tissue, nonneoplastic brain tissue, or PBMCs (not recorded which). The source is a human donor with low-grade glioma or glioblastoma, undergoing nonglioma brain surgery, or in good health (not recorded which). V usage is TRBV15 and J usage is TRBJ2-1, with TRBD2 matching over 10 bases. The chain's CDR3 is CAPSREPSGRANEQFF. CDR3 sequence (DNA): TGTGCCCCCAGCAGAGAGCCGAGCGGGAGGGCCAATGAGCAGTTCTTC.